The 24 T cell receptor beta chains reported below all come from one sample, sequenced in a study of T cell responses to AZD1222 COVID-19 vaccine. Sequenced by immunoSEQ multiplex PCR; TCRdb stores in-frame clones only, minus some. The data contain 85,000 to 120,000 clones, roughly 84% of them singletons. The sample consisted of peripheral blood, taken on day 0 of AZD1222 vaccination. The receptors here all came from an adult in good health.

This sequence joins TRBV9 and TRBJ1-5; D is possibly TRBD1 (6 bases). The CDR3 contains 14 residues. V gave up 0 bases and J gave up 5 bases, with 9 bases separating them. CDR1 and CDR2 (germline): SGDLS, YYNGEE. The CDR3 spells CASSVAGGHQPQHF. In DNA, the CDR3 is TGTGCCAGCAGCGTAGCTGGGGGGCATCAGCCCCAGCATTTT.

CDR3 bases: TGCGCCAGCAGCCAAGGACCGTTTTTGAGCGAGAATTCACCCCTCCACTTT. It codes for CASSQGPFLSENSPLHF. This chain connects TRBV4-1 to TRBJ1-6; D gene ambiguous. This CDR3 contains 17 residues. Trimming pared 1 base from V and 7 bases from J, leaving 17 bases between. The germline gives CDR1 MGHRA, CDR2 YSYEKL.

This clone has more than one count but fewer than ten. The V and J genes are TRBV5-1 and TRBJ2-1; 9 nucleotides line up with TRBD2. V was pared by 4 bases and J by 4 bases, with 6 bases of the junction left unmatched. This CDR3 is 15 amino acids long. Germline V gene lookup returns CDR1 SGHRS and CDR2 YFSETQ. The CDR3 bases are TGCGCCAGCAGCACGACTAGCGGCGGGTACAATGAGCAGTTCTTC. Encoded protein: CASSTTSGGYNEQFF.

The chain has TRBV14 and TRBJ1-6, with a possible D match to TRBD1 (6 bases). Germline V gene lookup returns CDR1 SGHDN and CDR2 FVKESK. Trimming cost V 2 bases and J 8 bases, with 13 bases left between them. The CDR3 is 15 amino acids. The DNA of the CDR3 is TGTGCCAGCAGCCAACTGCCGAGGGGGGATTCACCCCTCCACTTT. Amino acid sequence: CASSQLPRGDSPLHF.

The chain combines TRBV21-1 with TRBJ2-3; the table assigns TRBD2, which was not confirmed against the DNA. TRBV21-1 is a recognized pseudogene. The CDR3 has 18 amino acids. The CDR3 DNA reads TGTGCCAGCAGCAAAGATCGACCGAGTAGCGGGGAGTTGAGTACGCAGTATTTT. Translated: CASSKDRPSSGELSTQYF.

The chain couples TRBV5-8 to TRBJ2-3; D remains ambiguous. Germline V gene sequence: CDR1 SGHTS, CDR2 YDEGEE. The CDR3 spans 12 residues. The V gene lost 2 bases and the J gene lost 2 bases, with 3 bases spanning the gap. This chain's CDR3 is CASSFLTDTQYF. The DNA of the CDR3 is TGTGCCAGCAGCTTCCTCACAGATACGCAGTATTTT.

This chain joins TRBV29-1 and TRBJ1-1, with D unclear. The CDR3 loop spans 10 amino acids. Trimming took 5 bases from V and 10 from J, leaving 11 bases between them. Germline assignment: CDR1 SQVTM and CDR2 ANQGSEA. Here the CDR3 reads CSVSQVRAFF. CDR3 coding DNA: TGCAGCGTTTCCCAGGTACGAGCTTTCTTT.

J is TRBJ2-7 and V is TRBV7-2; the D gene is possibly TRBD1 (7 bases). The V gene's germline CDR1 is SGHTA and CDR2 FQGNSA. Trimming stripped 1 base from V and 3 bases from J, with 22 bases between. This CDR3 is built from 18 residues. CDR3 region: CASSLDGRGSHRGYEQYF. The CDR3, as DNA: TGTGCCAGCAGCTTAGATGGTCGGGGGTCGCACAGGGGCTACGAGCAGTACTTC.

This clone was detected a few times. For the CDR3, the DNA is TGTGCCACCCGAGGGGGACAGGGCAACGAGCAGTACTTC. This encodes CATRGGQGNEQYF. The V call is TRBV10-3, the J call TRBJ2-7; 9 nucleotides agree with TRBD1. Losses at the gene ends were 10 bases for V and 5 bases for J; bases not matched to a gene: 9. The CDR3 extends over 13 amino acids. The germline gives CDR1 ENHRY, CDR2 SYGVKD.

This chain connects TRBV6-5 to TRBJ2-1; D remains unclear. The germline V and J ends were trimmed by 9 bases and 5 bases, with 17 bases remaining between them. The germline V gene has CDR1 MNHEY and CDR2 SVGAGI. CDR3 length: 14 amino acids. CDR3 sequence reads: CASAPAHSDNEQFF. The CDR3 DNA reads as TGTGCCAGTGCCCCGGCCCACAGTGACAATGAGCAGTTCTTC.

The chain combines TRBV12-5 with TRBJ1-2; D is undetermined. CDR1 and CDR2 (germline): LGHNT, FRNRAP. The V end lost 6 bases, the J end lost 4 bases, and 12 bases lay between the germline ends. The CDR3 has 13 amino acids. CDR3 nucleotides: TGTGCTAGTGGCAAAGACGGACTCTATGGCTACACCTTC. It specifies CASGKDGLYGYTF.

The chain employs TRBV6-1 and TRBJ2-1; no firm D call. The CDR3 has 13 amino acids. CDR1 is MNHNS and CDR2 is SASEGT in the germline V gene. With 2 bases removed from V and 7 bases from J, the gap between germline ends came to 9 bases. CDR3 nucleotide sequence: TGTGCCAGCAGTGAATCCAATGGGAATGAGCAGTTCTTC. Translation: CASSESNGNEQFF.

The genes are TRBV6-5 and TRBJ1-1, with a possible D match to TRBD1 (6 bases). The CDR3 totals 13 residues. Germline CDR1 and CDR2: MNHEY and SVGAGI. V lost 6 bases and J lost 4, with 12 bases in between. CDR3 bases: TGTGCCAGCAGGGCAGGGGTAACCACTGAAGCTTTCTTT. Amino acid sequence: CASRAGVTTEAFF.

The chain recombines TRBV28 with TRBJ1-2; no reliable D call. V lost 4 bases to trimming and J lost 7 bases, with 7 bases between them. The CDR3 length is 11 residues. The germline V gene has CDR1 MDHEN and CDR2 SYDVKM. This CDR3 is CASSSLAGYTF. CDR3 nucleotide sequence: TGTGCCAGCAGTTCTCTAGCTGGCTACACCTTC.

This chain joins TRBV28 and TRBJ1-5; 9 nucleotides agree with TRBD1. Germline assignment: CDR1 MDHEN and CDR2 SYDVKM. The J segment lost 0 bases and the V segment lost 6 bases, leaving 6 bases of the junction unmatched. CDR3 length: 16 residues. CDR3 loop: CASSSGQGYSNQPQHF. CDR3 coding DNA: TGTGCCAGCAGCTCGGGACAGGGTTATAGCAATCAGCCCCAGCATTTT. Filled out from reference TRBV28 and TRBJ1-5, the complete variable domain reads DVKVTQSSRYLVKRTGEKVFLECVQDMDHENMFWYRQDPGLGLRLIYFSYDVKMKEKGDIPEGYSVSREKKERFSLILESASTNQTSMYLCASSSGQGYSNQPQHFGDGTRLSIL.

The CDR3 sequence is CSVLDRVYTEAFF. The CDR3 bases are TGCAGCGTCCTAGACAGGGTGTACACTGAAGCTTTCTTT. The chain joins TRBV29-1 to TRBJ1-1; TRBD1 agrees at 7 bases. The germline V gene has CDR1 SQVTM and CDR2 ANQGSEA. This CDR3 spans 13 amino acids. J lost 3 bases, V lost 6 bases, and 7 bases had no gene match. Filled out from reference TRBV29-1 and TRBJ1-1, the complete variable domain reads SAVISQKPSRDICQRGTSLTIQCQVDSQVTMMFWYRQQPGQSLTLIATANQGSEATYESGFVIDKFPISRPNLTFSTLTVSNMSPEDSSIYLCSVLDRVYTEAFFGQGTRLTVV.

A few counts support this clone. The chain has TRBV9 and TRBJ2-5; D remains unclear. The CDR3 has 14 amino acids. CDR1 and CDR2 from the germline V gene are SGDLS and YYNGEE. Trimming removed 3 bases from V and 5 bases from J, with 14 bases in between. The CDR3 coding sequence is TGTGCCAGCAGCGCACCCCGCGGCCCCGAGACCCAGTACTTC. Translated: CASSAPRGPETQYF.

The chain has TRBV9 and TRBJ2-3; D unresolved. The CDR3 consists of 12 residues. The germline CDR1 and CDR2 sequences are SGDLS and YYNGEE. V was shortened by 0 bases and J by 5 bases, with 4 bases between the two germline ends. The CDR3: CASSVALDTQYF. In DNA form, the CDR3 reads TGTGCCAGCAGCGTAGCCCTAGATACGCAGTATTTT.

The chain is built from TRBV24-1 and TRBJ2-2, with 7 nucleotides matching TRBD1. Trimming took 1 base from V and 4 from J; bases not matched to a gene: 5. CDR3 length: 16 residues. Germline CDR1 KGHDR, CDR2 SFDVKD. The CDR3 coding sequence is TGTGCCACCAGTGATTTCGCGACAGGGCTCACCGGGGAGCTGTTTTTT. It encodes CATSDFATGLTGELFF.

This rearrangement joins TRBV6-1 to TRBJ2-5, with TRBD2 matching over 7 bases. V shed 6 bases and J 9 bases; nucleotides not matched to a gene: 19. The CDR3 spans 16 residues. The germline V gene encodes CDR1 MNHNS and CDR2 SASEGT. The chain's CDR3 is CASREPVAGALGAQYF. CDR3 sequence (DNA): TGTGCCAGCAGAGAACCTGTAGCGGGTGCCTTAGGGGCCCAGTACTTC.

The chain has TRBV19 and TRBJ2-1; no clear D. CDR1 is LNHDA and CDR2 is SQIVND in the germline V gene (reference sequence). Deletions cut 7 bases from V and 0 bases from J, with 10 bases between. The CDR3 totals 14 residues. CDR3 protein: CASKDQSSYNEQFF. Written as DNA, the CDR3 is TGTGCCAGTAAAGACCAGAGCTCCTACAATGAGCAGTTCTTC.

The V call is TRBV5-1, the J call TRBJ2-2, with TRBD1 matching 9 bases. The CDR3 consists of 16 residues. CDR1 SGHRS and CDR2 YFSETQ come from the germline V gene. V trimming: 4 bases; J trimming: 5 bases; junction bases outside the gene matches: 9. Written as DNA, the CDR3 is TGCGCCAGCAGCCGTGGCGGGACAGGGATTACCGGGGAGCTGTTTTTT. It is translated as CASSRGGTGITGELFF.

This clone was picked up one time. The chain links TRBV18 to TRBJ1-2; D unclear. The CDR3 extends over 15 amino acids. Germline CDR1 is KGHSH and CDR2 is LQKENI. V gave up 6 bases and J gave up 4 bases, with 18 bases separating them. CDR3 amino acids: CASSPDRGQRYGYTF. CDR3 nucleotides: TGTGCCAGCTCCCCCGATCGAGGGCAGCGCTATGGCTACACCTTC. The complete variable domain, with remaining parts taken from reference TRBV18 and TRBJ1-2, reads NAGVMQNPRHLVRRRGQEARLRCSPMKGHSHVYWYRQLPEEGLKFMVYLQKENIIDESGMPKERFSAEFPKEGPSILRIQQVVRGDSAAYFCASSPDRGQRYGYTFGSGTRLTVV.

J is TRBJ1-6 and V is TRBV2; D not certain. The CDR3 spans 16 residues. Germline V gene lookup returns CDR1 SNHLY and CDR2 FYNNEI. V shed 4 bases and J shed 5 bases, with 15 bases lying between them. Here the CDR3 reads CASSGYGVFNNSPLHF. Here the CDR3 DNA reads TGTGCCAGCAGTGGATATGGGGTATTTAATAATTCACCCCTCCACTTT.